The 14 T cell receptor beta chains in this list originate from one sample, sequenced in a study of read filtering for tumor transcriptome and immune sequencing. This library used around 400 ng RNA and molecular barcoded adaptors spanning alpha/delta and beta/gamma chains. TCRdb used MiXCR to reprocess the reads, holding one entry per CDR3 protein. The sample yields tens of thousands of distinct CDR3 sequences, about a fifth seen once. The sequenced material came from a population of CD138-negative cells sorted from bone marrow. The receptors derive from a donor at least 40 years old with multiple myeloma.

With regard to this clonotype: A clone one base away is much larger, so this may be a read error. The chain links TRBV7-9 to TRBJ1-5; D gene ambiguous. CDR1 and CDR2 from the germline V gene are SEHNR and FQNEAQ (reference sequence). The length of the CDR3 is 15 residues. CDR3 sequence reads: CASRPSGGDNQPRHF. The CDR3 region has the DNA TGTGCCAGCAGACCCTCCGGTGGGGATAATCAGCCCCGGCATTTT. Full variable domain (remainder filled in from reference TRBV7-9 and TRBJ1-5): DTGVSQNPRHKITKRGQNVTFRCDPISEHNRLYWYRQTLGQGPEFLTYFQNEAQLEKSRLLSDRFSAERPKGSFSTLEIQRTEQGDSAMYLCASRPSGGDNQPRHFGDGTRLSIL.

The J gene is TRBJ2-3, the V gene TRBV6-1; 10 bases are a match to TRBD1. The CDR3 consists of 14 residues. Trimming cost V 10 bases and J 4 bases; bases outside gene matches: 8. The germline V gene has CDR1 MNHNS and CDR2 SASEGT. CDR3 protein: CAISPGQGPDTQYF. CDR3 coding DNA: TGTGCCATCTCCCCGGGACAGGGGCCAGATACGCAGTATTTT.

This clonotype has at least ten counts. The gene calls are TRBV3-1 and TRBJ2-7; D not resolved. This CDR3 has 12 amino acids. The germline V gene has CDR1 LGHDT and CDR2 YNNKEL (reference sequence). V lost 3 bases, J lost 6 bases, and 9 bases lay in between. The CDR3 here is CASSQGYSEQYF. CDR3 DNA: TGTGCCAGCAGCCAGGGGTACTCCGAGCAGTACTTC.

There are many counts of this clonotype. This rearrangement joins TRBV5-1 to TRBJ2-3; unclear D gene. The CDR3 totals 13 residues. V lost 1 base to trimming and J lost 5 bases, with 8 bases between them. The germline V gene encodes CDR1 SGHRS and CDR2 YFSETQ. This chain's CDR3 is CASSLYVGDTQYF. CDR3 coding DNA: TGCGCCAGCAGCTTGTACGTGGGAGATACGCAGTATTTT. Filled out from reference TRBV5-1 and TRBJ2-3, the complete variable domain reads KAGVTQTPRYLIKTRGQQVTLSCSPISGHRSVSWYQQTPGQGLQFLFEYFSETQRNKGNFPGRFSGRQFSNSRSEMNVSTLELGDSALYLCASSLYVGDTQYFGPGTRLTVL.

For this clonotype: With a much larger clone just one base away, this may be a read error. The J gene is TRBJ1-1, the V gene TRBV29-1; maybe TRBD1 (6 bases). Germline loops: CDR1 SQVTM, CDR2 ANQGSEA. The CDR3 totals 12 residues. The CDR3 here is CSGGGGGTGAFF. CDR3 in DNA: TGCAGCGGTGGGGGGGGCGGCACTGGAGCTTTCTTT.

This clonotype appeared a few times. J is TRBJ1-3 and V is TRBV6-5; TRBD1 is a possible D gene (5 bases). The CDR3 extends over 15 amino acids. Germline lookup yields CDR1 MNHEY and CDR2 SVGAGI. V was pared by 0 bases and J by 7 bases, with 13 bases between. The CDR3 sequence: CASSYSGKGRNTIYF. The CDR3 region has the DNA TGTGCCAGCAGTTACTCAGGCAAGGGGAGGAACACCATATATTTT.

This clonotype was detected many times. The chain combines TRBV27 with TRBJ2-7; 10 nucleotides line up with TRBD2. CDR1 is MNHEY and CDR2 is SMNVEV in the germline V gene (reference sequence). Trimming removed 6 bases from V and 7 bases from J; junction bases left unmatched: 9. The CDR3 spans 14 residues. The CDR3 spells CASRPYSGGQEQYF. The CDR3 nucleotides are TGTGCCAGCAGACCCTATAGCGGGGGGCAGGAGCAGTACTTC.

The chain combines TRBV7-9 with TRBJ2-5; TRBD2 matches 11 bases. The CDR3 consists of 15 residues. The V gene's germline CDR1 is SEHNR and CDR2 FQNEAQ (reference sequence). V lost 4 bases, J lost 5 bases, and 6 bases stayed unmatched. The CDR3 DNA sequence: TGTGCCAGCAGCTCGACTAGCGGGGAGGGGGAGACCCAGTACTTC. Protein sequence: CASSSTSGEGETQYF.

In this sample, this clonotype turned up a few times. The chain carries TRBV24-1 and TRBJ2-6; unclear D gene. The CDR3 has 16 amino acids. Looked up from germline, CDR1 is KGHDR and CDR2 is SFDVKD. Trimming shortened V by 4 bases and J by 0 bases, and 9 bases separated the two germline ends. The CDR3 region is CATSERTFSGANVLTF. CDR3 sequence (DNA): TGTGCCACCAGTGAACGTACCTTCTCTGGGGCCAACGTCCTGACTTTC.

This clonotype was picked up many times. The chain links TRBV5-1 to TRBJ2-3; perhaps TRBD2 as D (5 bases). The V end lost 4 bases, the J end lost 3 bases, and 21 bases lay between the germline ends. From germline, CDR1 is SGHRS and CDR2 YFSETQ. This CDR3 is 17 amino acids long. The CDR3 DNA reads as TGCGCCAGCAGCCGCGCGGGCGGCGGAGTTCGTACAGATACGCAGTATTTT. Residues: CASSRAGGGVRTDTQYF. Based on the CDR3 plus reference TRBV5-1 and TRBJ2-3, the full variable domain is KAGVTQTPRYLIKTRGQQVTLSCSPISGHRSVSWYQQTPGQGLQFLFEYFSETQRNKGNFPGRFSGRQFSNSRSEMNVSTLELGDSALYLCASSRAGGGVRTDTQYFGPGTRLTVL.

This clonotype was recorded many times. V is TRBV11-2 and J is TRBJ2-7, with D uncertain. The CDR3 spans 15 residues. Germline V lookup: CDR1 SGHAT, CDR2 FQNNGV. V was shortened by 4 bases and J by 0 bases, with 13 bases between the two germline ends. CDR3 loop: CASSWVAESSYEQYF. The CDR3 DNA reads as TGTGCCAGCAGCTGGGTAGCCGAGAGCTCCTACGAGCAGTACTTC.

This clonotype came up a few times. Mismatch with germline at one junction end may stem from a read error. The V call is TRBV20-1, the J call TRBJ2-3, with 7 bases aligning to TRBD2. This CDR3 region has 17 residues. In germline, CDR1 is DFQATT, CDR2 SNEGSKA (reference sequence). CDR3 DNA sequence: TGCAGTGCTAGTCGTCAGGGAAGCGGGGAAAGCACAGGTACGCAGTATTTT. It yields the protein CSASRQGSGESTGTQYF.

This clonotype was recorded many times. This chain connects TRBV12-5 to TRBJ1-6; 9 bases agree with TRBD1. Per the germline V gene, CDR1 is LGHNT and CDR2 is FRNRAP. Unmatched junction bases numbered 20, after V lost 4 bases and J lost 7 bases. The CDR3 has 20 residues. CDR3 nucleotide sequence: TGTGCTAGTGGTTCTGTGCCCGGGACAGGGTATTTAGGTGTGAATTCACCCCTCCACTTT. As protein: CASGSVPGTGYLGVNSPLHF.

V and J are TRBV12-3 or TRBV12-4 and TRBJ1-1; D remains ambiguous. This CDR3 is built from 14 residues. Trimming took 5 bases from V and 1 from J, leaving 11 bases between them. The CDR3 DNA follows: TGTGCCAGCAGTCCCCCCCCAGGGAACACTGAAGCTTTCTTT. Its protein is CASSPPPGNTEAFF.